This T cell receptor (beta chain) was documented in a study of T cell responses to AZD1222 COVID-19 vaccine. Sequencing used immunoSEQ multiplex PCR; TCRdb keeps in-frame clones, though not all of them. The data show over 150,000 clones, about nine tenths seen once. Trimming removed 2 bases from V and 7 bases from J, with 15 bases in between. This CDR3 contains 14 residues. The germline CDR1 and CDR2 sequences are SGHDT and YYEEEE. The chain is built from TRBV5-6 and TRBJ1-2; D gene uncertain. The sequencing used peripheral blood, collected on day 0 of AZD1222 vaccination. This sequence was found in an adult in good health. The CDR3 loop reads CASSLRLAVGGYTF. The CDR3 coding sequence is TGTGCCAGCAGCTTACGTCTTGCCGTGGGTGGCTACACCTTC.